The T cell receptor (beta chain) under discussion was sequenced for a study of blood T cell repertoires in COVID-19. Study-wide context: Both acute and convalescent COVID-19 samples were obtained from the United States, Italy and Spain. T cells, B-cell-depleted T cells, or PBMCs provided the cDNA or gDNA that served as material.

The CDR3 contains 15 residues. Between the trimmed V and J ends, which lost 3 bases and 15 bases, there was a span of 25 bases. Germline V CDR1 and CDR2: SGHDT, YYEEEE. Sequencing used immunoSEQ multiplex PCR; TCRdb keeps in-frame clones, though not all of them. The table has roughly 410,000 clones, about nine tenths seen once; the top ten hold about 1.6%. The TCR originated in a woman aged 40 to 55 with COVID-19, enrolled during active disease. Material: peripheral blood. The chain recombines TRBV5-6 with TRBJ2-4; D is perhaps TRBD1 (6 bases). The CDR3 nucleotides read TGTGCCAGCAGCTCTTCAGGGGTCTGGACTCAGAGTTGGTACTTC. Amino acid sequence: CASSSSGVWTQSWYF.